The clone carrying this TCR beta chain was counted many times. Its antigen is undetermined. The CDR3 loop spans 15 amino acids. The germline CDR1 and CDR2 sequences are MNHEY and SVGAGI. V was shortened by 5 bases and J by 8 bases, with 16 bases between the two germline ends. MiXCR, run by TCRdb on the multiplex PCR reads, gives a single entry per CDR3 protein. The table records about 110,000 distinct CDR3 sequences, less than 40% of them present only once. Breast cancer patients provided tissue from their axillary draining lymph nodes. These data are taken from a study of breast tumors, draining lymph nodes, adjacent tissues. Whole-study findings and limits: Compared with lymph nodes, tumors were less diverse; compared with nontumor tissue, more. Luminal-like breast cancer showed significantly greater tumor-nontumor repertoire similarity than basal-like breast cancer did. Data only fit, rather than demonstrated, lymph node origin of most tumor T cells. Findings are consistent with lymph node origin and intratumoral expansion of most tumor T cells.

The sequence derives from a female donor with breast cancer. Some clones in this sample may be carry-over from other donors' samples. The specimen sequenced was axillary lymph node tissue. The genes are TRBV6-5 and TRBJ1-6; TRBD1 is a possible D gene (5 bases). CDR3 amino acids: CASSLSRGGDSPLHF. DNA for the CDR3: TGTGCCAGCAGTCTATCCCGTGGAGGGGATTCACCCCTCCACTTT.